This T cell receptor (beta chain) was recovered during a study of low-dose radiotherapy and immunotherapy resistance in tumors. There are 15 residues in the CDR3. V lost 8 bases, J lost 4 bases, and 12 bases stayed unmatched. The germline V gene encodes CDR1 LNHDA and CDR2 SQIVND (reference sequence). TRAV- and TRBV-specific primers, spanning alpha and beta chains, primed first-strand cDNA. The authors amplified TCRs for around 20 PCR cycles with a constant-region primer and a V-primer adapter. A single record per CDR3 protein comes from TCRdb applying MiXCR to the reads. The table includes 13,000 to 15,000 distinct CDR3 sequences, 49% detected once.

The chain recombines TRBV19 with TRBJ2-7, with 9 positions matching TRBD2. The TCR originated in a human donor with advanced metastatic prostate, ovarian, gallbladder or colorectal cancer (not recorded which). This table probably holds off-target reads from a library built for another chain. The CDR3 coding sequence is TGTGCCAGTTCCCGGATTAGCGGGAGTAGTTACGAGCAGTACTTC. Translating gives CASSRISGSSYEQYF.